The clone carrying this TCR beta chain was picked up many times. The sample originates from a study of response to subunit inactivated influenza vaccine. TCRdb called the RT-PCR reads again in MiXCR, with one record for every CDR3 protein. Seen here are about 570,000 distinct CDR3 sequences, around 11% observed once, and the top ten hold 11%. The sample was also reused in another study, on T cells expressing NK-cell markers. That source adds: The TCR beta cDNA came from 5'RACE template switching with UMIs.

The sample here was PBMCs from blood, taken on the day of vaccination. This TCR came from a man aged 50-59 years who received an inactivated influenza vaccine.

Here the CDR3 reads CASSRGQGRDYGYTF. The CDR3 region has the DNA TGTGCCAGCAGCCGAGGGCAGGGACGGGACTATGGCTACACCTTC. This chain uses TRBV5-6 with TRBJ1-2, with D perhaps TRBD1 (5 bases). Germline CDR1 is SGHDT and CDR2 is YYEEEE. The V end was cut by 4 bases, the J end by 3 bases, with 16 bases between. The CDR3 extends over 15 amino acids.